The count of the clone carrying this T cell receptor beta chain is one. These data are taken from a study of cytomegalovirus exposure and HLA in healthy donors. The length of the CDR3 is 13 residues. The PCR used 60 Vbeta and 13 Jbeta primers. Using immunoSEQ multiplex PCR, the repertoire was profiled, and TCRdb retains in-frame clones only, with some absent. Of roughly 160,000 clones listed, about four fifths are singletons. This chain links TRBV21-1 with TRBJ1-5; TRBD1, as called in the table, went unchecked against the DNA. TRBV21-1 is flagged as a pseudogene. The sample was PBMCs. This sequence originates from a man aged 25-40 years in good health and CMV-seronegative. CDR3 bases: TGTGCCAGCAGCAAAGTCGCAGTTCAGCCCCAGCATTTT. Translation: CASSKVAVQPQHF.